This T cell receptor beta chain was sequenced in a study of blood T cell repertoires in COVID-19. Study as a whole: Researchers got acute and convalescent COVID-19 samples from the United States, Italy and Spain. Sources were T cells, B-cell-depleted T cells, or PBMCs; the material itself was cDNA or gDNA.

Germline assignment: CDR1 MNHEY and CDR2 SMNVEV (reference sequence). This CDR3 is 14 amino acids long. Trimming removed 5 bases at V and 4 bases at J, with 15 bases between. Original methodology: Amplification of reference gene primers was used by the study to estimate nucleated cell counts. Using immunoSEQ multiplex PCR, the repertoire was profiled, and TCRdb retains in-frame clones only, with some absent. The DNA gave D and trimming, while V, J and clone size come from that table. The sample shows 200,000 to 300,000 clones, 75% to 90% of them seen only once. The sample was peripheral blood. The V gene is TRBV27, the J gene TRBJ2-7; D is ambiguous. This receptor was taken from a woman between 25 and 40 years old who had recovered from COVID-19. The CDR3 loop reads CASSPYSGSYEQYF. The CDR3 nucleotides are TGTGCCAGCAGTCCCTACTCGGGTAGTTACGAGCAGTACTTC.